These 10 T cell receptor beta chains were sequenced from one sample in a study of blood T cell repertoires in COVID-19 (dated by TCRdb to 2018 to 2020). Libraries were prepared through the immunoSEQ multiplex PCR assay. Sourced from immuneACCESS, this table was stored by TCRdb with only in-frame sequences that have V and J called. A share of the clones is absent; for the studies checked, an unresolved V gene accounts for under half, and the remainder has no known explanation. This sample is represented by 80,000 or so clones; 80% to 90% of them were singletons. 15% to 20% of the sample goes to the ten largest clones. Sequencing was carried out using peripheral blood. The source is a human donor in a cohort sampled during active COVID-19.

V and J are TRBV7-8 and TRBJ1-5, with D unresolved. This CDR3 spans 14 amino acids. Germline assignment: CDR1 SGHVS and CDR2 FQNEAQ. Trimming cost V 1 base and J 5 bases, with 9 bases left between them. The CDR3: CASSLGPEYQPQHF. CDR3 nucleotide sequence: TGTGCCAGCAGCTTAGGGCCTGAATATCAGCCCCAGCATTTT.

The rearrangement uses TRBV4-1 and TRBJ1-5, with TRBD1 matching 7 bases. Germline-derived CDR1 and CDR2 are MGHRA and YSYEKL. The CDR3 runs to 17 residues. The V and J ends lost 1 base and 2 bases, in that order; junction bases with no gene match: 8. CDR3 residues: CASSQAPVGQGNQPQHF. The CDR3 region has the DNA TGCGCCAGCAGCCAAGCGCCGGTCGGACAGGGCAATCAGCCCCAGCATTTT.

V gene TRBV4-1 combines with J gene TRBJ2-7, with 7 bases that match TRBD2. Trimming cost V 5 bases and J 5 bases; bases outside gene matches: 21. CDR1 and CDR2 from the germline V gene are MGHRA and YSYEKL. This CDR3 contains 18 residues. The CDR3 spells CASSFLVTGGREFHEQYF. CDR3 nucleotide sequence: TGCGCCAGCAGCTTCCTGGTGACGGGAGGTAGGGAGTTCCACGAGCAGTACTTC.

The chain couples TRBV6-6 to TRBJ2-7; D perhaps matches TRBD2 (6 bases). CDR1 is MNHNY, CDR2 SVGAGI, per germline (reference sequence). The germline V and J ends were trimmed by 5 bases and 0 bases, with 20 bases remaining between them. The CDR3 consists of 17 residues. As DNA, the CDR3 is TGTGCCAGCAGTCTAGCGCCCCGAGAGACATCCTCCTACGAGCAGTACTTC. Its translation is CASSLAPRETSSYEQYF.

J is TRBJ2-7 and V is TRBV28, with a tentative D call TRBD2 (6 bases). The CDR3 is 15 residues long. V lost 5 bases, J lost 3 bases, and 17 bases lay in between. Germline values: CDR1 MDHEN, CDR2 SYDVKM. This CDR3 reads CASSPPGAGRYEQYF. CDR3 nucleotide sequence: TGTGCCAGCAGTCCGCCGGGTGCGGGGCGCTACGAGCAGTACTTC.

This rearrangement joins TRBV15 to TRBJ1-2; the D is unclear. The V gene lost 3 bases and the J gene lost 8 bases, with 13 bases spanning the gap. Germline CDR1 LNHNV, CDR2 YYDKDF (reference sequence). The CDR3 totals 13 residues. CDR3 sequence reads: CATSSLTMKGYTF. CDR3 DNA: TGTGCCACCAGCAGCCTTACAATGAAGGGCTACACCTTC.

The chain employs TRBV18 and TRBJ2-3, with no clear D. Trimming removed 5 bases from V and 2 bases from J, with 5 bases in between. The CDR3 runs 12 residues. CDR1 is KGHSH, CDR2 LQKENI, per germline. CDR3 sequence reads: CASSFSTDTQYF. The CDR3, as DNA: TGTGCCAGCTCATTCTCCACAGATACGCAGTATTTT.

V gene TRBV10-3 combines with J gene TRBJ2-2; 8 bases line up with TRBD2. The CDR3 runs 17 residues. With V trimmed by 3 bases and J by 4 bases, 10 bases remained unmatched. Germline values: CDR1 ENHRY, CDR2 SYGVKD. The CDR3 spells CAISDQPGLGGTGELFF. The CDR3 DNA follows: TGTGCCATCAGTGACCAGCCGGGACTAGGTGGCACCGGGGAGCTGTTTTTT.

This clone was seen a few times. The gene calls are TRBV18 and TRBJ2-1, with D maybe TRBD2 (6 bases). CDR3 length equals 13 residues. Germline CDR1 reads KGHSH; CDR2 reads LQKENI. Deletions cut 2 bases from V and 10 bases from J, with 12 bases between. In DNA form, the CDR3 reads TGTGCCAGCTCACCAGGTGGGGGGTTGGAGCAGTTCTTC. Protein product: CASSPGGGLEQFF.

This clone appeared once. This chain joins TRBV30 and TRBJ2-1, with D possibly being TRBD1 (6 bases). This CDR3 spans 15 amino acids. The germline V gene encodes CDR1 GTSNPN and CDR2 SVGIG (reference sequence). Trimming pared 4 bases from V and 8 bases from J, leaving 21 bases between. CDR3 coding DNA: TGTGCCTGGACCGTAGGGCAGGGGATCAGCGATGAGCAGTTCTTC. Translating gives CAWTVGQGISDEQFF.